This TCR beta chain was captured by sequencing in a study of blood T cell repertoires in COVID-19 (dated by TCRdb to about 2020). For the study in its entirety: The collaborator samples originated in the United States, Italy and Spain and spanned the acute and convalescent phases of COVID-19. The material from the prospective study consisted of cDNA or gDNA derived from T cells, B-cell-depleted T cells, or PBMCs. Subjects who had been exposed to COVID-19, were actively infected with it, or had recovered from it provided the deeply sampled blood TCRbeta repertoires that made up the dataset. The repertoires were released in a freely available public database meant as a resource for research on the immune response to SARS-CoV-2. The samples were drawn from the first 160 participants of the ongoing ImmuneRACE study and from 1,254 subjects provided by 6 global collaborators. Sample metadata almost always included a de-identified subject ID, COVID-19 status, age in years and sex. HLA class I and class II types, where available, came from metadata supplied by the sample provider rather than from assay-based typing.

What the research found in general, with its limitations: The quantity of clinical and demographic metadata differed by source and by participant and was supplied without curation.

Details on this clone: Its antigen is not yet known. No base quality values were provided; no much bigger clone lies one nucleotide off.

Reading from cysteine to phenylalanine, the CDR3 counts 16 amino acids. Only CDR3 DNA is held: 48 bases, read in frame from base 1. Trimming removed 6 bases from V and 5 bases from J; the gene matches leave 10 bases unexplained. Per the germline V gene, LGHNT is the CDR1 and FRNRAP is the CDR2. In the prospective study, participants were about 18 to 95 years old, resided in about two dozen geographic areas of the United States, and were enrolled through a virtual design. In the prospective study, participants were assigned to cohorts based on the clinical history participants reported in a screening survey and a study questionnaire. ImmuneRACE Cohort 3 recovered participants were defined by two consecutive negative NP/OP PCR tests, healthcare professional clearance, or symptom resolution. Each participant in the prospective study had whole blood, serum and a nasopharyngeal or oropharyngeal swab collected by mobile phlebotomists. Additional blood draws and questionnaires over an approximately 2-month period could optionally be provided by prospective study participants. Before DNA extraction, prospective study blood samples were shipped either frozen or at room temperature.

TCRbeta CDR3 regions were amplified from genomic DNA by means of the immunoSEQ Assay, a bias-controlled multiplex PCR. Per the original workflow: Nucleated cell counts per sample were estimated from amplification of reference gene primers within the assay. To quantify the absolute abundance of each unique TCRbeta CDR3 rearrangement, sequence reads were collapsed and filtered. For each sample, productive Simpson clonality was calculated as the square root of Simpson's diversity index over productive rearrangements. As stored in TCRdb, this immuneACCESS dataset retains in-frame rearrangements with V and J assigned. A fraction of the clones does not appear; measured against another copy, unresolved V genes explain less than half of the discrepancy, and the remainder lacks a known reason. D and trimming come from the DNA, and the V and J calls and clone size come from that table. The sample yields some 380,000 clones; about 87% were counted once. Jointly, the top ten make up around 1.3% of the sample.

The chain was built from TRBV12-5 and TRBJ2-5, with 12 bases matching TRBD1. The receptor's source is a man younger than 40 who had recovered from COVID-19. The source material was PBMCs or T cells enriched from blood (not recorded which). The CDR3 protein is CASGAGTGGAEETQYF. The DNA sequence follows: TGTGCTAGTGGAGCCGGGACAGGGGGCGCGGAGGAGACCCAGTACTTC.